The sequence of this TCR beta chain was determined in a study of blood T cell repertoires in COVID-19 (dated by TCRdb to about 2020). With respect to the entire study: Collaborator samples came from the United States, Italy and Spain and covered acute and convalescent phases of COVID-19. The prospective study material was composed of cDNA or gDNA derived from T cells, B-cell-depleted T cells, or PBMCs. Deeply sampled blood TCRbeta repertoires from subjects exposed to, actively infected with, or recovered from COVID-19 were included in the dataset. The repertoires were released in a freely available public database intended as a resource for research on the immune response to SARS-CoV-2. The samples were drawn from two sources: the first 160 participants of the ongoing ImmuneRACE study, and 1,000 to 1,500 subjects contributed by 6 global collaborators. The sample metadata nearly always contained a de-identified subject ID, COVID-19 status, age in years and sex. Where HLA class I and class II types were available, the types were taken from metadata supplied by the sample provider, not from assay-based typing.

At one collaborating source in Seattle, patients were enrolled during active infection and were followed longitudinally through the course of disease. Whole blood was collected in K2EDTA tubes by collaborating institutions according to the institutions' own protocols. Collaborator samples were shipped for TCRbeta analysis as frozen whole blood, isolated PBMCs, or DNA extracted from either sample type. TCRbeta CDR3 regions were amplified from genomic DNA by means of the immunoSEQ Assay, a bias-controlled multiplex PCR. As for the authors' bioinformatics: The number of nucleated cells in each sample was estimated from the amplification of reference gene primers within the assay. To quantify the absolute abundance of each unique TCRbeta CDR3 rearrangement, sequence reads were collapsed and filtered. For each sample, productive Simpson clonality was calculated by taking the square root of Simpson's diversity index across productive rearrangements. As stored in TCRdb, this immuneACCESS dataset retains in-frame rearrangements with V and J assigned. A fraction of the clones does not appear; measured against another copy, unresolved V genes explain less than half of the discrepancy, and the remainder lacks a known reason. V, J and clone size are taken as reported in that table, and D and trimming were inferred from the DNA itself. For this sample there are roughly 260,000 clones; around nine tenths appear just once. Jointly, the top ten make up about 11% of the sample.

General conclusions and limits of the study: Clinical and demographic metadata were provided uncurated, with the amount varying by source and participant.

CDR1 and CDR2 are drawn from the germline V gene: MDHEN, SYDVKM. The CDR3 sequence holds 16 residues, the cysteine and phenylalanine included. Just CDR3 DNA is preserved here, 48 bases in frame from base 1. V and J are trimmed by 5 bases and 3 bases, and the gene matches miss 13 bases of the junction. In regard to this clone: There is no known antigen for this receptor. Base quality data are lacking; no much larger clone is found one base away.

This TCR derives from a woman between 25 and 40 years old with COVID-19, enrolled during active disease. The rearrangement combines TRBV28 with TRBJ2-7; 7 of the junction bases match TRBD2. Sequencing was carried out using peripheral blood. This receptor carries the CDR3 CASSLPPGGIVYEQYF. The DNA sequence follows: TGTGCCAGCAGTCTCCCCCCGGGGGGTATAGTCTACGAGCAGTACTTC.